This T cell receptor (beta chain) was sequenced during a study of blood T cells in healthy people across ages. Study findings and constraints: Age showed a roughly linear inverse relationship with TCR beta diversity per million T cells.

Using a J-beta primer mix together with a sample-barcoded 5' primer, a second PCR was run for about 6 to 11 cycles. Each CDR3 protein is one row after TCRdb ran MiXCR on the 5' RACE reads. The sample contains some 930,000 distinct CDR3 sequences, 25% to 30% of which appear only once. Regarding this clonotype: Its antigen is undetermined.

Germline V gives CDR1 SGHAT, CDR2 FQDESV (reference sequence). The J segment lost 0 bases and the V segment lost 1 base, leaving 8 bases of the junction unmatched. This CDR3 has 17 residues. A further study also used this sample, focusing on T cells of mothers and their children.

The sequence came from a woman between 40 and 50 years old in good health. The sample consisted of blood. The chain combines TRBV11-1 with TRBJ1-1; 7 bases agree with TRBD1. This CDR3 is CASSLGITTGLNTEAFF. The CDR3 nucleotides read TGTGCCAGCAGCTTAGGTATAACGACAGGGCTGAACACTGAAGCTTTCTTT.